The source of this TCR beta chain is a study of blood T cells in healthy people across ages. V trimming: 8 bases; J trimming: 7 bases; junction bases outside the gene matches: 7. Germline CDR1 and CDR2: LGHDT and YNNKEL (reference sequence). The CDR3 is 13 residues long. Next came a second PCR, run for roughly 6 to 11 cycles, which used a sample-barcoded 5' primer along with a J-beta primer mix. TCRdb called the 5' RACE reads again in MiXCR, with one record for every CDR3 protein. Seen here are roughly 700,000 distinct CDR3 sequences, 25% observed once, and the top ten hold around 9.2%. Every sample gave at least 5 micrograms of total RNA when it was extracted. Another study also made use of these data, one on T cells of mothers and their children.

This TCR was recovered from a boy between 5 and 17 years old in good health. Input material: blood. J is TRBJ1-2 and V is TRBV3-1, with 10 nucleotides matching TRBD1. CDR3 coding DNA: TGTGCCAGCCGGGACAGGGGATTTGGTGGCTACACCTTC. This codes for CASRDRGFGGYTF. Filled out from reference TRBV3-1 and TRBJ1-2, the complete variable domain reads DTAVSQTPKYLVTQMGNDKSIKCEQNLGHDTMYWYKQDSKKFLKIMFSYNNKELIINETVPNRFSPKSPDKAHLNLHINSLELGDSAVYFCASRDRGFGGYTFGSGTRLTVV.